The 3 T cell receptor beta chains below were found in one sample sequenced in a study of tumor-infiltrating lymphocytes in primary liver carcinoma. Unsorted whole blood yielded the blood RNA, and germline DNA was also extracted. TCR beta cDNA was prepared out of roughly 0.45 ug total RNA by means of a constant-region primer. Each TCR beta library was derived from three nested multiplex PCR rounds that employed slightly modified ARM-PCR. In the first two PCR rounds, TRBV1-TRBV30 forward primers were paired with a C-beta reverse primer, and each round lasted roughly 9 cycles. A single record per CDR3 protein comes from TCRdb applying MiXCR to the multiplex PCR reads. The sample gives 320,000 or so distinct CDR3 sequences, approximately 65% of which show up once; roughly 9% is in the top ten. What was sequenced was peripheral blood. Receptors originate from a man aged 40-50 years with primary liver carcinoma and hepatitis B virus infection.

The count of this clonotype is one. The chain is built from TRBV10-3 and TRBJ1-5, with a possible D match to TRBD1 (5 bases). The CDR3 covers 16 residues. From germline, CDR1 is ENHRY and CDR2 SYGVKD. The CDR3 is CVTASDKGPINQPQHF. The CDR3 DNA sequence: TGTGTCACCGCCTCCGATAAGGGACCTATCAATCAGCCCCAGCATTTT.

This clonotype occurred a few times. The V and J genes are TRBV5-1 and TRBJ2-7, with 7 nucleotides matching TRBD2. Germline V gene data show CDR1 as SGHRS and CDR2 as YFSETQ. V gave up 4 bases and J gave up 1 base; unmatched junction bases: 14. This CDR3 contains 17 residues. For the CDR3, the DNA is TGCGCCAGCAGCAACCCTGACGCTAGCGGTTTTTCCTACGAGCAGTACTTC. This translates into CASSNPDASGFSYEQYF.

V and J are TRBV12-3 or TRBV12-4 and TRBJ2-2; D gene ambiguous. The CDR3 is 12 residues long. The V and J ends lost 5 bases and 6 bases respectively, with 7 bases between them. Here the CDR3 DNA reads TGTGCCAGCAGTGGACCTCCCGGGGAGCTGTTTTTT. It translates to CASSGPPGELFF.